The T cell receptor (beta chain) under discussion was sequenced for a study of cytomegalovirus exposure and HLA in healthy donors. Whole-study results and caveats: The dataset shows that most TCR sequences were rare, while some public TCRs occurred in many donors. CMV antigen specificity of three CMV-associated chains was confirmed in vitro. The TCR clusters that emerged in the first cohort tended, a later analysis found, to co-occur in the approximately 110 validation repertoires. The authors enumerated around 150 TCR beta chains as linked to cytomegalovirus.

Germline V gene data show CDR1 as SGHNT and CDR2 as YYREEE (reference sequence). The junction had 7 bases not matched to a gene; V was cut back by 1 base and J by 4 bases. The CDR3 sequence is 15 residues long. Remarks on this clone: Its antigen is unidentified.

Sequencing used immunoSEQ multiplex PCR; TCRdb keeps in-frame clones, though not all of them. The table records under 200,000 clones, about 96% of them present only once. Sample: PBMCs. The gene calls are TRBV5-4 and TRBJ1-1; TRBD1 aligns across 7 bases. This clonotype was obtained from a woman under 30 in good health and CMV-seronegative. The CDR3 spells CASSLRNRGATEAFF. In DNA, the CDR3 is TGTGCCAGCAGCTTGAGGAACAGGGGAGCCACTGAAGCTTTCTTT.